The sequence of this T cell receptor (beta chain) was determined in a study of blood T cells in healthy people across ages. Study outcomes and limitations: More naive CD4+ cells and higher diversity marked long-lived donors relative to aged donors.

CDR3 length: 17 amino acids. Germline V gives CDR1 SGHAT, CDR2 FQNNGV. The authors ran a second PCR of about 6 to 12 cycles using a sample-barcoded 5' primer and a J-beta primer mix. TCRdb reprocessed the 5' RACE reads with MiXCR, giving one entry per CDR3 protein. The table has about 640,000 distinct CDR3 sequences, about 54% seen once. There were healthy Caucasian individuals from Russia, aged roughly 6 to 90, serving as donors. Staff drew roughly 10 milliliters of peripheral blood from each donor. This clonotype was seen only a few times. The antigen is unknown. The rearrangement joins TRBV11-2 to TRBJ2-5, with TRBD1 matching 7 bases. The J call may be incorrect, as the DNA end agrees better with TRBJ2-4. The specimen sequenced was blood. This TCR derives from a man aged 55 to 70 in good health. CDR3 in amino acids: CASSLRAFGTAKNIQYF. DNA for the CDR3: TGTGCCAGCAGCTTACGGGCCTTCGGGACAGCGAAAAACATTCAGTACTTC.